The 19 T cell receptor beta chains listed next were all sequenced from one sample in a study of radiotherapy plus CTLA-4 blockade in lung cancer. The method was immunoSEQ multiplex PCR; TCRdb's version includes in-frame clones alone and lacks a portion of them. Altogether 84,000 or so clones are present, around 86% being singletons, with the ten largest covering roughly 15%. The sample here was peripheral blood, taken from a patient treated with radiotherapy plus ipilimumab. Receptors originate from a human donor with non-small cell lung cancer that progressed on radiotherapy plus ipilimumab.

The CDR3 is CASSSTSWDSYTEAFF. The CDR3 nucleotides read TGCGCCAGCAGCTCCACCAGCTGGGACAGTTACACTGAAGCTTTCTTT. The rearrangement links TRBV5-1 to TRBJ1-1; 7 nucleotides agree with TRBD1. Germline V lookup: CDR1 SGHRS, CDR2 YFSETQ. With 3 bases clipped from V and 3 bases from J, the junction kept 11 bases outside the gene matches. The CDR3 loop spans 16 amino acids.

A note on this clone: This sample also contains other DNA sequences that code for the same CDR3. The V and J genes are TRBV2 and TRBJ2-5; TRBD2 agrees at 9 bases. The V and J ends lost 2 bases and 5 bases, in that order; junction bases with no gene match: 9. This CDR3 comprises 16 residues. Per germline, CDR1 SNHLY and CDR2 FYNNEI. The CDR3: CASSELGRGGDETQYF. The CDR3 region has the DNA TGTGCCAGCAGTGAATTGGGGCGGGGGGGCGACGAGACCCAGTACTTC. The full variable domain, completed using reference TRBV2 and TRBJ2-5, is EPEVTQTPSHQVTQMGQEVILRCVPISNHLYFYWYRQILGQKVEFLVSFYNNEISEKSEIFDDQFSVERPDGSNFTLKIRSTKLEDSAMYFCASSELGRGGDETQYFGPGTRLLVL.

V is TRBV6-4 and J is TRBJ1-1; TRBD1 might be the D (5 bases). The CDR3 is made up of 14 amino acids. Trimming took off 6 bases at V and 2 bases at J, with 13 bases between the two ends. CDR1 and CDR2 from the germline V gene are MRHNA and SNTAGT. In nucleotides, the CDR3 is TGTGCCAGCAGAGTCGGGACGGACAACACTGAAGCTTTCTTT. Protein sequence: CASRVGTDNTEAFF.

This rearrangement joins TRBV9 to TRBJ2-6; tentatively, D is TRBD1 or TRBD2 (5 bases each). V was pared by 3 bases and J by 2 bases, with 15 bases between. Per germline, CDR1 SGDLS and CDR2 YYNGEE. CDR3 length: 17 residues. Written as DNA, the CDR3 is TGTGCCAGCAGCGAAGGCAGCGAGGGGCCTGGGGCCAACGTCCTGACTTTC. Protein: CASSEGSEGPGANVLTF.

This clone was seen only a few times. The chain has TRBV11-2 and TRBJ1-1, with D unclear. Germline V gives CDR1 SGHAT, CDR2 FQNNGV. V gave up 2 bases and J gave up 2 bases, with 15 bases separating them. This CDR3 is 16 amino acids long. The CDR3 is CASSLRFGQVNTEAFF. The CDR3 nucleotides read TGTGCCAGCAGCTTAAGGTTCGGTCAGGTTAACACTGAAGCTTTCTTT. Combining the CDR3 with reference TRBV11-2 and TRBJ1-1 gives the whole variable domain EAGVAQSPRYKIIEKRQSVAFWCNPISGHATLYWYQQILGQGPKLLIQFQNNGVVDDSQLPKDRFSAERLKGVDSTLKIQPAKLEDSAVYLCASSLRFGQVNTEAFFGQGTRLTVV.

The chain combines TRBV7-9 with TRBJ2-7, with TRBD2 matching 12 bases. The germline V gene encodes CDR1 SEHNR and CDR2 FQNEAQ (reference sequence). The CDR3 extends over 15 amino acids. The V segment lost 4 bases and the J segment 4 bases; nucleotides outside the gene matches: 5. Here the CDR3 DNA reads TGTGCCAGCAGCTCCGGACTAGCGGGACAGTACGAGCAGTACTTC. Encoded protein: CASSSGLAGQYEQYF.

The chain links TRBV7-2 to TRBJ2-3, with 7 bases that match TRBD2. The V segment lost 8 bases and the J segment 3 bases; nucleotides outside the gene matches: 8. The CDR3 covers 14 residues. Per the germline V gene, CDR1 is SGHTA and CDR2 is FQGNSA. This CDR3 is CASGTAAGTDTQYF. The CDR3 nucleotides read TGTGCCAGCGGCACCGCAGCGGGGACAGATACGCAGTATTTT.

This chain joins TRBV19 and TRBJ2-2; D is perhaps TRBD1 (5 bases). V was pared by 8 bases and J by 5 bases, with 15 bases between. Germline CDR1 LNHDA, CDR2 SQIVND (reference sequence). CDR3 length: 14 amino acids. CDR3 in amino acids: CASQKGLETGELFF. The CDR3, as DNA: TGTGCCAGTCAAAAGGGGCTAGAGACCGGGGAGCTGTTTTTT.

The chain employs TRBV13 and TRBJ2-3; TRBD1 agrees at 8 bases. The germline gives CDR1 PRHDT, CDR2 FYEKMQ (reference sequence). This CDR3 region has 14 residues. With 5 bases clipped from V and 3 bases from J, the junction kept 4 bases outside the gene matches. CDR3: CASSNRGSTDTQYF. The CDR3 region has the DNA TGTGCCAGCAGCAACAGGGGGTCTACAGATACGCAGTATTTT.

CDR3 in amino acids: CASSAEAYNEQFF. CDR3 nucleotide sequence: TGTGCCAGCAGTGCCGAGGCTTACAATGAGCAGTTCTTC. V usage is TRBV6-1 and J usage is TRBJ2-1, with unresolved D. CDR3 length equals 13 residues. The V end was cut by 4 bases, the J end by 4 bases, with 8 bases between. Germline assignment: CDR1 MNHNS and CDR2 SASEGT.

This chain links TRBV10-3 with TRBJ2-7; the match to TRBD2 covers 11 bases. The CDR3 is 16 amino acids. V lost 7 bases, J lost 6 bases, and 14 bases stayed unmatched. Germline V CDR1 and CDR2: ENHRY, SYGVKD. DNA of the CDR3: TGTGCCATCAATTCCGGGACTAGCGGTGGGGGGGGCGAGCAGTACTTC. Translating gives CAINSGTSGGGGEQYF.

This chain's CDR3 is CATSREQGIGEKLFF. For the CDR3, the DNA is TGTGCCACCAGCAGGGAACAGGGGATCGGTGAAAAACTGTTTTTT. The rearrangement links TRBV15 to TRBJ1-4; the match to TRBD1 covers 7 bases. The V gene end was trimmed by 3 bases and the J gene end by 7 bases; junction bases not matched to a gene: 8. The CDR3 has 15 amino acids. CDR1 is LNHNV and CDR2 is YYDKDF in the germline V gene (reference sequence).

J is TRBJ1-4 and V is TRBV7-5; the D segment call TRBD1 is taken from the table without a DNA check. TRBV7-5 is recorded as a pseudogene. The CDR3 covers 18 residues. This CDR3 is CARSFSTVSPRHSEKLFF. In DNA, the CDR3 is TGTGCCAGAAGCTTTTCGACAGTGAGCCCTCGCCATTCTGAAAAACTGTTTTTT.

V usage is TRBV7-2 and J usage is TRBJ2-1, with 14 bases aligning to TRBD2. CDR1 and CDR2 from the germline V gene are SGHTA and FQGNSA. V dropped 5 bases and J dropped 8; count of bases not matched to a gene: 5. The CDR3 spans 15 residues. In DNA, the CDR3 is TGTGCCAGCAGCGTGGGACTAGCGGGAGAGTATGAGCAGTTCTTC. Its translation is CASSVGLAGEYEQFF.

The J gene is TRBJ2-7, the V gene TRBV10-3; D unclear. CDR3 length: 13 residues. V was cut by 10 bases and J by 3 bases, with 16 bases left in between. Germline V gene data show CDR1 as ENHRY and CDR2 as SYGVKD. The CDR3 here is CATEGRYDYEQYF. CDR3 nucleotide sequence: TGTGCCACCGAAGGCCGGTACGACTACGAGCAGTACTTC.

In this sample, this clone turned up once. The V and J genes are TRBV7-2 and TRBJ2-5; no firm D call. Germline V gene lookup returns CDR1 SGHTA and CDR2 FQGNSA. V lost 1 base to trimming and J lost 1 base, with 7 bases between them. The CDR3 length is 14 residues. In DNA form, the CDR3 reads TGTGCCAGCAGCTTAGGGCAGACCCAAGAGACCCAGTACTTC. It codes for CASSLGQTQETQYF.

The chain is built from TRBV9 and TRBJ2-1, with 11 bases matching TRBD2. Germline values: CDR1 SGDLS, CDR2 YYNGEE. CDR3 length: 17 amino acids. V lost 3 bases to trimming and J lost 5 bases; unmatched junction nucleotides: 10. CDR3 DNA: TGTGCCAGCAGCGCTACTAGCGGGGGCTACCTCCACAATGAGCAGTTCTTC. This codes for CASSATSGGYLHNEQFF.

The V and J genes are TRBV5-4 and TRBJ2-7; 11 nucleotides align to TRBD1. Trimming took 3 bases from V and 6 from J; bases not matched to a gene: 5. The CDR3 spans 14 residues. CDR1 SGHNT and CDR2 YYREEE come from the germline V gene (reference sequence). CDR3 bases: TGTGCCAGCAGCTGGACAGGGGGCGGAAGCGAGCAGTACTTC. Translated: CASSWTGGGSEQYF.

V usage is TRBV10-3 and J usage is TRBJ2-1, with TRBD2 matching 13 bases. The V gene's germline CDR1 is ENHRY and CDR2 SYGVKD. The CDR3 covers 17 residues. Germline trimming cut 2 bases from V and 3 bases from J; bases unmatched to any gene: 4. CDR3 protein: CAISEGTSGVSYNEQFF. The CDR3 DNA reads TGTGCCATCAGTGAGGGGACTAGCGGGGTGAGCTACAATGAGCAGTTCTTC.